The present entry profiles one T cell receptor (beta chain) with its context. These data belong to a study of blood T cell repertoires in COVID-19. The J segment lost 1 base and the V segment lost 6 bases, leaving 6 bases of the junction unmatched. The germline CDR1 and CDR2 sequences are MNHEY and SVGAGI. The CDR3 is made up of 15 amino acids. This table comes from immunoSEQ multiplex PCR, and its TCRdb copy is limited to in-frame clones, with some not included. The sample carries some 310,000 clones, around 89% recorded once. Sequencing was carried out using peripheral blood. The receptor was isolated from a woman between 40 and 55 years old with COVID-19, enrolled during active disease. The chain employs TRBV6-5 and TRBJ2-3, with 8 bases that match TRBD1. The DNA for the CDR3 is TGTGCCAGCAGAACCACAGGGGGAGGCACAGATACGCAGTATTTT. It is translated as CASRTTGGGTDTQYF.